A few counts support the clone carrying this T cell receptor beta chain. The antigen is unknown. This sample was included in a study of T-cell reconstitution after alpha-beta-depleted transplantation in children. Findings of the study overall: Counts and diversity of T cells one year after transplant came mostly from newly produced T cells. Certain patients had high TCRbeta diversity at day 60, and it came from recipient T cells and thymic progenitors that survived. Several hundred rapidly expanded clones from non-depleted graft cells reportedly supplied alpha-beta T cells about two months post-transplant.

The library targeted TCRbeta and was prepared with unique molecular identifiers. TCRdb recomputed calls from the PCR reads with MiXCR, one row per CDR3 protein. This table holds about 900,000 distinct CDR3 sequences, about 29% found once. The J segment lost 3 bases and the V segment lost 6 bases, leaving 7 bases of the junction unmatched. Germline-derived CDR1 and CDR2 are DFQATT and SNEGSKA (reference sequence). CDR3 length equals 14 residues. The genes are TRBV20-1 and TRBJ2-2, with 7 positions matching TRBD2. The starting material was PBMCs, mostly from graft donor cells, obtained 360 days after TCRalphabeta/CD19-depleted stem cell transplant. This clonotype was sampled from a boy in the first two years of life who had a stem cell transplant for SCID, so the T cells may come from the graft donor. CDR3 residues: CSAQWGGDTGELFF. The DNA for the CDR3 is TGCAGTGCCCAGTGGGGGGGTGACACCGGGGAGCTGTTTTTT.